The next 12 T cell receptor beta chains were all read from a single sample in a study of identical twins. TCRdb reprocessed the 5' RACE reads with MiXCR, giving one entry per CDR3 protein. The repertoire includes 1.5 million to 2 million distinct CDR3 sequences, 32% of them detected once, and around 0.3% sits in the top ten. The specimen sequenced was cord blood. The receptor set was obtained from a newborn girl in good health.

Only a few counts were recorded for this clonotype. This chain uses TRBV12-3 or TRBV12-4 with TRBJ2-1; a weak D match, TRBD2 (6 bases). The CDR3 loop spans 15 amino acids. V shed 10 bases and J shed 5 bases, with 21 bases lying between them. CDR3 sequence reads: CATFSGAGPNNEQFF. CDR3 DNA: TGTGCCACCTTTAGCGGCGCGGGGCCTAACAATGAGCAGTTCTTC.

V gene TRBV12-3 or TRBV12-4 combines with J gene TRBJ2-7; D might be TRBD2 (6 bases). The better agreement between TRBJ2-5 and the DNA end casts doubt on the J call. The CDR3 runs 13 residues. Written as DNA, the CDR3 is TGTGCCAGCAGTTTGAGCCAGGGAGGGACCCAGTACTTC. This sequence encodes CASSLSQGGTQYF.

J is TRBJ2-7 and V is TRBV20-1; D gene unclear. The length of the CDR3 is 14 residues. Germline values: CDR1 DFQATT, CDR2 SNEGSKA (reference sequence). V gave up 0 bases and J gave up 2 bases, with 11 bases separating them. CDR3: CSARDTVPTYEQYF. Here the CDR3 DNA reads TGCAGTGCTAGAGATACAGTGCCTACCTACGAGCAGTACTTC.

This clonotype was seen a few times. This chain connects TRBV15 to TRBJ2-3; 11 nucleotides align to TRBD2. Germline CDR1 reads LNHNV; CDR2 reads YYDKDF (reference sequence). This CDR3 contains 15 residues. The V segment lost 8 bases and the J segment 7 bases; nucleotides outside the gene matches: 11. Written as DNA, the CDR3 is TGTGCCACCGCGGATCGGCTAGCGGGAGGCAATACGCAGTATTTT. Translation: CATADRLAGGNTQYF. Using reference TRBV15 and TRBJ2-3 for the parts outside the CDR3, the full variable domain is DAMVIQNPRYQVTQFGKPVTLSCSQTLNHNVMYWYQQKSSQAPKLLFHYYDKDFNNEADTPDNFQSRRPNTSFCFLDIRSPGLGDTAMYLCATADRLAGGNTQYFGPGTRLTVL.

The V gene is TRBV29-1, the J gene TRBJ2-7; possibly TRBD1 for D (5 bases). CDR1 and CDR2 from the germline V gene are SQVTM and ANQGSEA. This CDR3 has 12 residues. V lost 2 bases and J lost 2, with 7 bases in between. The CDR3 DNA reads as TGCAGCGTTGAAAGCAGGGCCTACGAGCAGTACTTC. As protein: CSVESRAYEQYF.

This chain connects TRBV6-5 to TRBJ1-1; 7 bases align to TRBD1. The CDR3 contains 13 residues. V dropped 8 bases and J dropped 5; count of bases not matched to a gene: 8. Germline CDR1 MNHEY, CDR2 SVGAGI. The CDR3 is CASSGTEITEAFF. The CDR3, as DNA: TGTGCCAGCTCCGGGACAGAGATAACTGAAGCTTTCTTT.

This rearrangement joins TRBV12-5 to TRBJ1-2; D gene unclear. The CDR3 totals 14 residues. V dropped 4 bases and J dropped 4 bases, with 13 bases sitting between them. CDR1 is LGHNT, CDR2 FRNRAP, per germline. DNA for the CDR3: TGTGCTAGTGGTTCGCCGTGGGCCCCCTATGGCTACACCTTC. Protein product: CASGSPWAPYGYTF.

This clonotype was found a few times. The V call is TRBV14, the J call TRBJ2-3, with 12 bases matching TRBD2. The ends lost 1 base at V and 3 bases at J; junction bases unmatched: 8. The length of the CDR3 is 18 residues. Germline CDR1 and CDR2: SGHDN and FVKESK. This CDR3 reads CASSQALGLAGTTDTQYF. The CDR3 DNA sequence: TGTGCCAGCAGCCAAGCCCTCGGACTAGCGGGGACAACAGATACGCAGTATTTT. Complete variable domain (other parts from reference TRBV14 and TRBJ2-3): EAGVTQFPSHSVIEKGQTVTLRCDPISGHDNLYWYRRVMGKEIKFLLHFVKESKQDESGMPNNRFLAERTGGTYSTLKVQPAELEDSGVYFCASSQALGLAGTTDTQYFGPGTRLTVL.

This chain links TRBV19 with TRBJ1-2, with D perhaps TRBD1 (5 bases). V dropped 10 bases and J dropped 3 bases, with 12 bases sitting between them. The CDR3 spans 12 residues. Looked up from germline, CDR1 is LNHDA and CDR2 is SQIVND (reference sequence). The CDR3 region has the DNA TGTGCCATCTCTTGGGGGGACTATGGCTACACCTTC. Translating gives CAISWGDYGYTF.

The gene calls are TRBV20-1 and TRBJ2-5; 10 positions match TRBD1. The CDR3 covers 15 residues. V was clipped by 4 bases and J by 3 bases; unmatched bases: 8. Germline V gives CDR1 DFQATT, CDR2 SNEGSKA (reference sequence). The CDR3 sequence is CSATYTGTGEETQYF. The CDR3 coding sequence is TGCAGTGCTACGTATACCGGGACAGGGGAAGAGACCCAGTACTTC.

This clonotype was counted between two and nine times. The chain uses TRBV12-3 or TRBV12-4 and TRBJ1-5, with D perhaps TRBD1 (5 bases). The CDR3 totals 16 residues. Between the trimmed V and J ends, which lost 2 bases and 0 bases, there was a span of 11 bases. The CDR3 is CASSLKGIYSNQPQHF. The CDR3 DNA is TGTGCCAGCAGTTTAAAGGGGATTTATAGCAATCAGCCCCAGCATTTT.

The chain couples TRBV28 to TRBJ2-6; the D is unclear. CDR3 length: 16 amino acids. The V end was cut by 0 bases, the J end by 2 bases, with 8 bases between. Per germline, CDR1 MDHEN and CDR2 SYDVKM. CDR3 amino acids: CASSLWGMTGANVLTF. The CDR3 DNA sequence: TGTGCCAGCAGTTTATGGGGGATGACTGGGGCCAACGTCCTGACTTTC.